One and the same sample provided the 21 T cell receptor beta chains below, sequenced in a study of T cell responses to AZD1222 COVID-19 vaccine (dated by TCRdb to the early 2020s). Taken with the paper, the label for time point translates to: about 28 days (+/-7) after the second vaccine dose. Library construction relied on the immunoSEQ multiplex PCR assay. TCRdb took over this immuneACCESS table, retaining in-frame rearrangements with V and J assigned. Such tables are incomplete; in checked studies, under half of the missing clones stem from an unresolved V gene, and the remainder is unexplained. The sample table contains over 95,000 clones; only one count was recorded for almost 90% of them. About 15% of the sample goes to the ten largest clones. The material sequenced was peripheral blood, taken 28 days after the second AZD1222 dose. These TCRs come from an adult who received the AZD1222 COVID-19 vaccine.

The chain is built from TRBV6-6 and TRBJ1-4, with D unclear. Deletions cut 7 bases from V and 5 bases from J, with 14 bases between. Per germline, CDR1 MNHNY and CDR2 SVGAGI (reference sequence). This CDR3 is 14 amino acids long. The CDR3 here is CASNINRENEKLFF. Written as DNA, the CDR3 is TGTGCCAGCAACATCAACCGGGAGAATGAAAAACTGTTTTTT.

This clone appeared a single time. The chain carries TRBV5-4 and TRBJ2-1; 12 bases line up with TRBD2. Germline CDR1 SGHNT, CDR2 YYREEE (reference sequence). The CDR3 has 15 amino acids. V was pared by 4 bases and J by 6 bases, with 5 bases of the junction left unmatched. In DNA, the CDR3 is TGTGCCAGCAGCGCTAGCGGGAGGGCCCTCAATGAGCAGTTCTTC. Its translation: CASSASGRALNEQFF. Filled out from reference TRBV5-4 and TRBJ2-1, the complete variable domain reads ETGVTQSPTHLIKTRGQQVTLRCSSQSGHNTVSWYQQALGQGPQFIFQYYREEENGRGNFPPRFSGLQFPNYSSELNVNALELDDSALYLCASSASGRALNEQFFGPGTRLTVL.

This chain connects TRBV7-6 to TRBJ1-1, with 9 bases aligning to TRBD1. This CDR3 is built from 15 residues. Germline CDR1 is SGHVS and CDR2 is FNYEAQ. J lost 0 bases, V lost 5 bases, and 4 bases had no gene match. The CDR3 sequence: CASSTGQGMNTEAFF. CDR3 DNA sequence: TGTGCCAGCAGCACGGGACAGGGCATGAACACTGAAGCTTTCTTT.

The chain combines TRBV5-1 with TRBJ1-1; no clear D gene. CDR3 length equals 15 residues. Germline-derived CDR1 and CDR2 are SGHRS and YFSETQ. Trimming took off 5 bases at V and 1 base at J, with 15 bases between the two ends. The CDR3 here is CASSMGGEWNTEAFF. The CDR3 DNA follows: TGCGCCAGCAGTATGGGTGGGGAGTGGAACACTGAAGCTTTCTTT.

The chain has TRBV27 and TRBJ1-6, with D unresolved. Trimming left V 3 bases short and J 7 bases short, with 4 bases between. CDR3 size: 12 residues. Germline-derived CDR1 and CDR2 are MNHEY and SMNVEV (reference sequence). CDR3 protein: CASSFPNSPLHF. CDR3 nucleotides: TGTGCCAGCAGTTTTCCGAATTCACCCCTCCACTTT.

CDR3 region: CASSKVDRVNSPLHF. DNA of the CDR3: TGTGCCAGCAGCAAAGTAGACAGGGTTAATTCACCCCTCCACTTT. This chain uses TRBV25-1 with TRBJ1-6; 7 bases line up with TRBD1. Germline V lookup: CDR1 MGHDK, CDR2 SYGVNS. The CDR3 contains 15 residues. Losses at the gene ends were 6 bases for V and 6 bases for J; bases not matched to a gene: 8. Variable domain in full (rest from reference TRBV25-1 and TRBJ1-6): EADIYQTPRYLVIGTGKKITLECSQTMGHDKMYWYQQDPGMELHLIHYSYGVNSTEKGDLSSESTVSRIRTEHFPLTLESARPSHTSQYLCASSKVDRVNSPLHFGNGTRLTVT.

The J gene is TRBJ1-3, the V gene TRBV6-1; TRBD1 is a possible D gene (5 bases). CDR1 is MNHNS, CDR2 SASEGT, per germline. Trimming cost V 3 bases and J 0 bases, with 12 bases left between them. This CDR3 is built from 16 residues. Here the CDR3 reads CASSERWTSSGNTIYF. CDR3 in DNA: TGTGCCAGCAGTGAGAGATGGACAAGCTCTGGAAACACCATATATTTT.

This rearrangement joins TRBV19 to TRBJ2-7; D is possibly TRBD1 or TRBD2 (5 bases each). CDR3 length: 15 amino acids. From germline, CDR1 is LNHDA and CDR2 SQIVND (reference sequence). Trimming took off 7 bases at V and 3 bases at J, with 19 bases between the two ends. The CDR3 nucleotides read TGTGCCAGTACCCCCGGGACCGACCTATTCTACGAGCAGTACTTC. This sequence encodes CASTPGTDLFYEQYF.

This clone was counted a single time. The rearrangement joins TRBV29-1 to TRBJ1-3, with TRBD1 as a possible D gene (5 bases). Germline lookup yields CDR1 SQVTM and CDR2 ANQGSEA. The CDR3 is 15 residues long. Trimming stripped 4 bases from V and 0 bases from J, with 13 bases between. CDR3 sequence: CSVVAPGYSGNTIYF. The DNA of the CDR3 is TGCAGCGTTGTCGCCCCAGGGTACTCTGGAAACACCATATATTTT.

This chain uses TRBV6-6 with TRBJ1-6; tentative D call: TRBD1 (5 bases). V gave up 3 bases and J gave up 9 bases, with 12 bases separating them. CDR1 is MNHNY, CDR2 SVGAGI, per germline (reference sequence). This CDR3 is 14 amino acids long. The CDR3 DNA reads TGTGCCAGCAGTTATGCGGGGGTTAGTTCACCCCTCCACTTT. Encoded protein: CASSYAGVSSPLHF.

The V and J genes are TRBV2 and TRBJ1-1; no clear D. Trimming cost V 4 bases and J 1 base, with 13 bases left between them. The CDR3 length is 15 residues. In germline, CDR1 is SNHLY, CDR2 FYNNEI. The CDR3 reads CASSVQDNRNTEAFF. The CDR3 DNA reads TGTGCCAGCAGTGTACAAGATAATAGGAACACTGAAGCTTTCTTT.

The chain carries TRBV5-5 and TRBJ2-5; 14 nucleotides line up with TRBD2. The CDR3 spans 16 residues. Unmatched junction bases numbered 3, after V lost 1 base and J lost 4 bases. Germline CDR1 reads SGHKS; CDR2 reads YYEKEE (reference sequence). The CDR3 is CASSLLTSGRAETQYF. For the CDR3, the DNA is TGTGCCAGCAGCTTGTTGACTAGCGGGAGGGCAGAGACCCAGTACTTC.

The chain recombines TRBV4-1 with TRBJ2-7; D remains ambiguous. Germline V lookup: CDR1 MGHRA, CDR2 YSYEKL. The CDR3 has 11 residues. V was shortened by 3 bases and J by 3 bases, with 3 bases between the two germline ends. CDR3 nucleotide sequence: TGCGCCAGCAGCCAGTTCTACGAGCAGTACTTC. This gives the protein CASSQFYEQYF.

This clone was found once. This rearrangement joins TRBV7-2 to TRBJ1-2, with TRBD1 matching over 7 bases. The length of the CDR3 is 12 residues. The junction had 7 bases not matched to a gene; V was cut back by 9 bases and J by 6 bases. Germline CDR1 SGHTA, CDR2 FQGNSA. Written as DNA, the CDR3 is TGTGCCAGAGAGACAGGGTGGGATGGCTACACCTTC. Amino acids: CARETGWDGYTF.

The CDR3 sequence: CASSPSGGNTIYF. DNA of the CDR3: TGTGCCAGCAGCCCCTCCGGGGGAAACACCATATATTTT. V is TRBV7-9 and J is TRBJ1-3; D unclear. Trimming removed 5 bases at V and 4 bases at J, with 9 bases between. Per germline, CDR1 SEHNR and CDR2 FQNEAQ (reference sequence). This CDR3 comprises 13 residues.

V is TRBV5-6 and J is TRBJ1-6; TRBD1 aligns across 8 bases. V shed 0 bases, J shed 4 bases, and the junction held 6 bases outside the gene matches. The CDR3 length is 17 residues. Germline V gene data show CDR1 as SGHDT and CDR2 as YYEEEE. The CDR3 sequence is CASSLGGTGAYNSPLHF. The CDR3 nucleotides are TGTGCCAGCAGCTTGGGTGGGACAGGAGCTTATAATTCACCCCTCCACTTT.

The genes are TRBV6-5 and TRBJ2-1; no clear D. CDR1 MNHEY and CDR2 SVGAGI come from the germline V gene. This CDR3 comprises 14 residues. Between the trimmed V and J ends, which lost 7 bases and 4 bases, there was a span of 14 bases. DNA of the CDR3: TGTGCCAGCAACGATAAATCAGTGTACAATGAGCAGTTCTTC. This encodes CASNDKSVYNEQFF.

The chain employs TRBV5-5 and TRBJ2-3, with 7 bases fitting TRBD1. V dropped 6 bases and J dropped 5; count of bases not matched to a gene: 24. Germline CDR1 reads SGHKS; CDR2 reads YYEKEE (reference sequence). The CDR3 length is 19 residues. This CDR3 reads CASTKLGHATEPGGDTQYF. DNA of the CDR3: TGTGCCAGCACCAAGCTTGGGCACGCGACTGAACCAGGGGGAGATACGCAGTATTTT.

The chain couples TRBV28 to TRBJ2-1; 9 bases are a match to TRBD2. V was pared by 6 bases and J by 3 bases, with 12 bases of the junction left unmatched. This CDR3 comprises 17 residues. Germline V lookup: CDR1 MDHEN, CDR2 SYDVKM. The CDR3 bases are TGTGCCAGCAGCCAGATAGGACTAGCGAGACTCTACAATGAGCAGTTCTTC. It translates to CASSQIGLARLYNEQFF.

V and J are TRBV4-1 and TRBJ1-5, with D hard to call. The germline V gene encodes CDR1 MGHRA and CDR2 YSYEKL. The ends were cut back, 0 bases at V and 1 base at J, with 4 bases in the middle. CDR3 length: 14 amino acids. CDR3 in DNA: TGCGCCAGCAGCCAAGATTCCAGCAATCAGCCCCAGCATTTT. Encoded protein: CASSQDSSNQPQHF.

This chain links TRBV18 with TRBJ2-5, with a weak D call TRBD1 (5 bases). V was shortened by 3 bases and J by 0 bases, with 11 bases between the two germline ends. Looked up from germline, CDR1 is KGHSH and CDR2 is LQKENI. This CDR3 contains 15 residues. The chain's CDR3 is CASSPPGFDQETQYF. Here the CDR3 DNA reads TGTGCCAGCTCACCGCCAGGGTTTGACCAAGAGACCCAGTACTTC.